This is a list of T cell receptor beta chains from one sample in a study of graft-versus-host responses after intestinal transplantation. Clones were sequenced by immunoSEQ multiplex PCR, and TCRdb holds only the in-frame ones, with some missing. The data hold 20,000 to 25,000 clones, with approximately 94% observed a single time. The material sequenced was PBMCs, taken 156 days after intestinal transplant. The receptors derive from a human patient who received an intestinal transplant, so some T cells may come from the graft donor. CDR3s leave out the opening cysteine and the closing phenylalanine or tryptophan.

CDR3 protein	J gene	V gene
ASSKHPGEGANVLT	TRBJ2-6	TRBV7-2
SVKIRGHTDTQY	TRBJ2-3	TRBV29-1
ASSPAGGNYEQY	TRBJ2-7	TRBV18
ASSDGTSGTSTDTQY	TRBJ2-3	TRBV7-9
ASTGRGNTEAF	TRBJ1-1	TRBV19
AHGPINEKLF	TRBJ1-4	TRBV30
ASSLETGLLAGGDEQF	TRBJ2-1	TRBV7-8
ASSLGANTEAF	TRBJ1-1	TRBV7-2
ASSYGRELRLGYT	TRBJ1-2	TRBV6-5
ASSLRDGNTEAF	TRBJ1-1	TRBV27
ASSNRGPSHTEAF	TRBJ1-1	TRBV6-1
ASSYWTGGLGEQF	TRBJ2-1	TRBV6-5
ASRGRLNSPLH	TRBJ1-6	TRBV6-5
ASTIKLSPSSYNEQF	TRBJ2-1	TRBV5-6
ASSPGQGRNQPQH	TRBJ1-5	TRBV18
ASSQDPGHEQF	TRBJ2-1	TRBV4-1
ASINGDEQF	TRBJ2-1	TRBV5-1